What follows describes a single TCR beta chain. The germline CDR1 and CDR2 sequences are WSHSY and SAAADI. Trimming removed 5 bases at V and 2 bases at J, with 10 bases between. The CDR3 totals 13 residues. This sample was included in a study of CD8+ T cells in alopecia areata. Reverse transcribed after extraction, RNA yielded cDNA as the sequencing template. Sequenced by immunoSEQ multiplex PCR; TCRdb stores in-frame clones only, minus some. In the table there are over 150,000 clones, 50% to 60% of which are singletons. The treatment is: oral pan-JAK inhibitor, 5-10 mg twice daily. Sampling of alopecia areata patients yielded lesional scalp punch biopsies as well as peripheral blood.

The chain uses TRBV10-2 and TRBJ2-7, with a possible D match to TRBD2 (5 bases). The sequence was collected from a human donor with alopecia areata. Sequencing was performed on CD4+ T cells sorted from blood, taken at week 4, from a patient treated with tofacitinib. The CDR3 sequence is CASSPRAAYEQYF. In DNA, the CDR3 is TGCGCCAGCAGTCCGCGGGCCGCCTACGAGCAGTACTTC.